Included here is one T cell receptor (beta chain) sequence, with context. Its antigen remains unknown. Germline and junction disagree at one end, which may indicate a read error. This entry belongs to a study of CD8 T cells in Susac syndrome. Study-wide context: Susac syndrome patients were untreated, on corticosteroids with some adding intravenous immunoglobulin, or on intravenous immunoglobulin only. General study findings and limits: Detection of Susac-specific public clones gave around 16 in total CD8+ repertoires and several in CD8+ TEMRA repertoires.

While CD8+ and CD4+ T cells were isolated negatively, TEMRA cells were enriched by FACS. Random hexamers were used to reverse transcribe an amount of roughly 0.5 to 1 ug RNA. Across 54 Vbeta and 13 Jbeta, immunoSEQ multiplex PCR amplified TCR beta CDR3. TCRdb ran MiXCR on the immunoSEQ multiplex PCR reads and lists one entry per CDR3 protein. This table has 95,000 to 150,000 distinct CDR3 sequences, just under 95% appearing once. The CDR3 runs to 14 residues. Germline CDR1 reads SGHRS; CDR2 reads YFSETQ. Sequencing input: CD8+ T cells from PBMCs. V and J are TRBV5-1 and TRBJ2-7; a possible D gene is TRBD2 (6 bases). The receptor's source is a human donor with Susac syndrome. Here the CDR3 reads CASSSGGPLTHMNF. Written as DNA, the CDR3 is TGCGCCAGCAGCTCCGGAGGGCCCCTAACCCATATGAACTTC.